The entry that follows covers one T cell receptor beta chain sequence. A library of TCRbeta sequences, prepared with unique molecular identifiers, was generated. TCRdb analysed the PCR reads with MiXCR anew, one entry per CDR3 protein. The sample shows 200,000 to 250,000 distinct CDR3 sequences, around 9.6% of them seen only once. These data come from a study of T-cell reconstitution after alpha-beta-depleted transplantation in children. Deletions cut 4 bases from V and 1 base from J, with 8 bases between. Germline V gene lookup returns CDR1 SNHLY and CDR2 FYNNEI. The CDR3 is made up of 14 amino acids.

This material consisted of PBMCs from the stem cell graft donor, taken from the stem cell graft. This chain uses TRBV2 with TRBJ2-1, with D hard to call. The sequence was collected from a human donor who donated a stem cell graft to a child with acute lymphoblastic leukemia. CDR3 bases: TGTGCCAGCAGTGGGGTTTTATCCTACAATGAGCAGTTCTTC. It encodes CASSGVLSYNEQFF. The variable domain in full, completed from reference TRBV2 and TRBJ2-1, reads EPEVTQTPSHQVTQMGQEVILRCVPISNHLYFYWYRQILGQKVEFLVSFYNNEISEKSEIFDDQFSVERPDGSNFTLKIRSTKLEDSAMYFCASSGVLSYNEQFFGPGTRLTVL.